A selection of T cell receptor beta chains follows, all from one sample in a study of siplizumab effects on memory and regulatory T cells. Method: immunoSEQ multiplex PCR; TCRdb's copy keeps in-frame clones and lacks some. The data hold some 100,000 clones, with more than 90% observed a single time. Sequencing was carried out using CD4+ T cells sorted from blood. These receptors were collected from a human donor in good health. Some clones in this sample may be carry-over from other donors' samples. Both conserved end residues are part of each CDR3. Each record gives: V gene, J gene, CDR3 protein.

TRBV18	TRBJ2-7	CASSPGDRPITSGYF
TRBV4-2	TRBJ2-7	CASSQREAGPYEQYF
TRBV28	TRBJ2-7	CASSLFSEQYF
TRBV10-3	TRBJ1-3	CAISPDSSGNTIYF
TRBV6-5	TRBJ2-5	CASSYRRESETQYF
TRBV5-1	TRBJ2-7	CASSRGGRPHEQYF
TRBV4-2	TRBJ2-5	CASSRVTSGGHQETQYF
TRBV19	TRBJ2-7	CASSNNRGRGYEQYF
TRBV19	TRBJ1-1	CASINIGDPNTEAFF
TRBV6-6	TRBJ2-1	CASSRRTYNEQFF
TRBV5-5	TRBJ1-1	CASSFGVRGSMNTEAFF
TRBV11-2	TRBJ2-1	CASSTKLAGANEQFF
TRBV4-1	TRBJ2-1	CASSSEGNEQFF
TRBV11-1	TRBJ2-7	CASSQGRRTSYEQYF
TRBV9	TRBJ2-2	CASSAGLAGELFF
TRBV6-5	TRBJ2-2	CASRPWLSGQGELFF
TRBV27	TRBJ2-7	CASLDGPIDEQYF
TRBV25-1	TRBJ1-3	CASSESGFSGNTIYF
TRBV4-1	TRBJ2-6	CASSQARGRGRSGANVLTF
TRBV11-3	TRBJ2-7	CAPSPTKFYEQYF
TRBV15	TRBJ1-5	CATSRDSGPGAGQPQHF
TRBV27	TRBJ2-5	CASSLSGWSETQYF
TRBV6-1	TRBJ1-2	CASSEVGQGAWGYTF
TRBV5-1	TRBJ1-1	CASSLEVGRVAEAFF
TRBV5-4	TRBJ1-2	CASSPSTSGGYTF
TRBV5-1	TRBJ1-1	CASSLEGGAFF
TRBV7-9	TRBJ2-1	CATALNSKGREQFF
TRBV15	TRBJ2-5	CATSRNLRDRGETQYF
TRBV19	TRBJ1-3	CASSMGTGSGNTIYF
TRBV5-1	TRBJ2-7	CASSGRTGREVEQYF
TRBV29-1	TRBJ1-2	CSVYRVFYGYTF
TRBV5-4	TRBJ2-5	CASSLKTGQETQYF
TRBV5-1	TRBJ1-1	CASSSGDMNTEAFF
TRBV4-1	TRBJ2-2	CASRSRAGDTGELFF
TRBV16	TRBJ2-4	CASSHSLTGNIQYF
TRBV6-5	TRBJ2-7	CASSTGYEQYF
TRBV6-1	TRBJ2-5	CASSLRQGGRETQYF
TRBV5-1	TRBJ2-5	CASSRRLGGNQETQYF
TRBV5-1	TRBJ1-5	CASSLETGNQPQHF
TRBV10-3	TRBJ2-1	CAITRTSGSSYNEQFF
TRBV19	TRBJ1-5	CASSPGQSNNQPQHF
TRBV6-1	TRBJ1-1	CASSEPYRDTAEAFF
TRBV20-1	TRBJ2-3	CSAIGGDTQYF
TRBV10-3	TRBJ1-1	CAIGGTLRGEAFF
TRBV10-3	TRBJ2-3	CAINQGETDTQYF
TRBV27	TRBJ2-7	CASSLKAFSYEQYF
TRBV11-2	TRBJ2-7	CASSLLTSYEQYF